What follows are 7 T cell receptor beta chains derived from one specimen sequenced in a study of blood T cell repertoires in COVID-19. The data were produced by immunoSEQ multiplex PCR, yet TCRdb's version contains in-frame clones alone and is incomplete. The sample records some 140,000 clones, approximately 80% being singletons. Source material: peripheral blood. All receptors come from a woman between 55 and 75 years old with COVID-19, enrolled during active disease.

The V call is TRBV15, the J call TRBJ2-5; no clear D gene. The CDR3 is made up of 13 amino acids. CDR1 is LNHNV, CDR2 YYDKDF, per germline (reference sequence). Trimming pared 0 bases from V and 5 bases from J, leaving 7 bases between. CDR3 protein: CATSRDSGETQYF. The CDR3 bases are TGTGCCACCAGCAGAGATTCGGGTGAGACCCAGTACTTC.

The chain uses TRBV25-1 and TRBJ1-1; 7 bases align to TRBD1. J was trimmed by 4 bases and V by 7 bases; bases with no gene match: 12. Looked up from germline, CDR1 is MGHDK and CDR2 is SYGVNS. The CDR3 is 15 amino acids. CDR3 region: CASKGDRQGVTEAFF. The CDR3 nucleotides are TGTGCCAGCAAGGGCGATCGGCAGGGGGTCACTGAAGCTTTCTTT.

Points on this clone: Its ends do not fully match the called genes, so a read error is possible. The chain carries TRBV9 and TRBJ1-1; a possible D gene is TRBD1 (6 bases). Per the germline V gene, CDR1 is SGDLS and CDR2 is YYNGEE. This CDR3 region has 18 residues. CDR3 region: CPSRVGGGQGLMNTEAFF. CDR3 nucleotide sequence: TGTCCCAGCCGCGTCGGGGGGGGCCAGGGGCTCATGAACACTGAAGCTTTCTTT.

CDR3 sequence: CAWSARVSNEQFF. As DNA, the CDR3 is TGTGCCTGGAGTGCCAGGGTAAGCAATGAGCAGTTCTTC. This rearrangement joins TRBV30 to TRBJ2-1; perhaps TRBD1 as D (5 bases). CDR3 length: 13 residues. The germline V gene has CDR1 GTSNPN and CDR2 SVGIG (reference sequence). Trimming removed 1 base at V and 6 bases at J, with 10 bases between.

Here the CDR3 reads CASSLLPTGGLQETQYF. The CDR3 DNA sequence: TGTGCCAGCAGCTTACTACCTACAGGGGGCCTACAAGAGACCCAGTACTTC. The genes are TRBV11-2 and TRBJ2-5; 9 bases are a match to TRBD1. The germline CDR1 and CDR2 sequences are SGHAT and FQNNGV. CDR3 size: 17 residues. V shed 2 bases and J 2 bases; nucleotides not matched to a gene: 9.

The rearrangement uses TRBV6-6 and TRBJ1-2; D gene unclear. Germline V gives CDR1 MNHNY, CDR2 SVGAGI (reference sequence). The V end was cut by 6 bases, the J end by 2 bases, with 13 bases between. The CDR3 is made up of 14 amino acids. The CDR3 DNA follows: TGTGCCAGCAGCACCCTCGGGGTCAACTATGGCTACACCTTC. It yields the protein CASSTLGVNYGYTF.

CDR3 in amino acids: CASSTGTNQPQHF. The DNA of the CDR3 is TGTGCCAGCAGCACAGGGACCAATCAGCCCCAGCATTTT. The chain joins TRBV5-6 to TRBJ1-5; possible D gene TRBD1, 6 bases. This CDR3 is 13 amino acids long. Germline V CDR1 and CDR2: SGHDT, YYEEEE. Trimming shortened V by 4 bases and J by 3 bases, and 8 bases separated the two germline ends.